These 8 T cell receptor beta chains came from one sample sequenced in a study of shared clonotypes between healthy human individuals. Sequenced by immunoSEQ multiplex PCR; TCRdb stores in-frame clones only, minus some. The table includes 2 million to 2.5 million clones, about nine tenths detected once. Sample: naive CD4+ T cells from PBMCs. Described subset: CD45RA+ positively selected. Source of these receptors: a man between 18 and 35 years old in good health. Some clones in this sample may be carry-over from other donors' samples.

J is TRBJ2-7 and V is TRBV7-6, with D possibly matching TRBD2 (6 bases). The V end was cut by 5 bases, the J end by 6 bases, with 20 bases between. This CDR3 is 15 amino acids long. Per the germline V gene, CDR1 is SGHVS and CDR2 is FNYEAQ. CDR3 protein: CASSGPGSGLREQYF. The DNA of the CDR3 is TGTGCCAGCAGCGGGCCCGGTAGCGGCCTACGCGAGCAGTACTTC.

The CDR3 spells CASRGQGAREQYF. In nucleotides, the CDR3 is TGTGCCAGCAGGGGACAGGGGGCTCGGGAGCAGTACTTC. The chain uses TRBV2 and TRBJ2-7; 12 positions match TRBD1. Trimming took 6 bases from V and 7 from J; bases not matched to a gene: 4. The length of the CDR3 is 13 residues. Germline V gene lookup returns CDR1 SNHLY and CDR2 FYNNEI.

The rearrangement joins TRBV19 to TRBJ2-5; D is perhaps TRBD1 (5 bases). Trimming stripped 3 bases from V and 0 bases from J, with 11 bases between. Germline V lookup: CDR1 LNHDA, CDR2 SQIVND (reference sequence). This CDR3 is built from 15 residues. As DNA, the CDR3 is TGTGCCAGTAGTATGTTGGGGCGGAACCAAGAGACCCAGTACTTC. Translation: CASSMLGRNQETQYF.

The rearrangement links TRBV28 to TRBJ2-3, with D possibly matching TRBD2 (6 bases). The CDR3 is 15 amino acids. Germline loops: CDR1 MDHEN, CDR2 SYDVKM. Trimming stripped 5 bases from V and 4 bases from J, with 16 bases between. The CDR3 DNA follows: TGTGCCAGCAGTCACCAAGTCCGGGAGTCAGATACGCAGTATTTT. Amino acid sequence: CASSHQVRESDTQYF.

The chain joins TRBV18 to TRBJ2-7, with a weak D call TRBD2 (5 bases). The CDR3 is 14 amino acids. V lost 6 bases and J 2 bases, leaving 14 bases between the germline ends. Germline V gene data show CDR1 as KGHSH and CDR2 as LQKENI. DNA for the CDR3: TGTGCCAGCTCCACCCCCCTAGCCGCCTACGAGCAGTACTTC. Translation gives CASSTPLAAYEQYF.

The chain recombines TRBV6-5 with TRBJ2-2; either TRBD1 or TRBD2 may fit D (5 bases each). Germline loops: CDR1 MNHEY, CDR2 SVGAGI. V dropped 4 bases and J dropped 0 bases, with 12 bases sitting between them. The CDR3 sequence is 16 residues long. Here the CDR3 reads CASSLLGTANTGELFF. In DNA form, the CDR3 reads TGTGCCAGCAGTTTACTGGGGACCGCGAACACCGGGGAGCTGTTTTTT.

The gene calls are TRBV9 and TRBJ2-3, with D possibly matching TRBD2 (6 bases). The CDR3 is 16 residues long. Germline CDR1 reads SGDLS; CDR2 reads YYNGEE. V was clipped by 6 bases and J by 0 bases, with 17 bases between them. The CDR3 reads CASTPTPGESTDTQYF. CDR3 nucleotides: TGTGCCAGCACCCCTACTCCGGGGGAGAGCACAGATACGCAGTATTTT.

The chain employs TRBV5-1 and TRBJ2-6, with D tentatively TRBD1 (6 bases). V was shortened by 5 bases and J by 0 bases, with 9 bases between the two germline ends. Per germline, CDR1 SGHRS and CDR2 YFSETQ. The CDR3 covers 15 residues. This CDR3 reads CASRTGDSGANVLTF. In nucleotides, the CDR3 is TGCGCCAGCAGGACAGGAGACTCTGGGGCCAACGTCCTGACTTTC. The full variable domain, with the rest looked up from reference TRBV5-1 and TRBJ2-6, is KAGVTQTPRYLIKTRGQQVTLSCSPISGHRSVSWYQQTPGQGLQFLFEYFSETQRNKGNFPGRFSGRQFSNSRSEMNVSTLELGDSALYLCASRTGDSGANVLTFGAGSRLTVL.